This passage covers 22 T cell receptor beta chains from one sample sequenced in a study of CD8 T cells in ankylosing spondylitis. MiXCR, run by TCRdb on the 5' RACE reads, gives a single entry per CDR3 protein. The table records roughly 7,300 distinct CDR3 sequences, 8.2% of them present only once. The sequenced sample was blood, either unsorted or a sorted T cell fraction (not recorded which). These receptors all come from a male donor with ankylosing spondylitis or in good health (not recorded which).

This clonotype was detected only a few times. J is TRBJ2-1 and V is TRBV9, with TRBD2 identical over 9 bases. Per germline, CDR1 SGDLS and CDR2 YYNGEE. The CDR3 loop spans 16 amino acids. After removal of 4 bases from V and 2 bases from J, the junction contained 7 bases not matched to a gene. The CDR3 DNA sequence: TGTGCCAGCAGCCCCCCGGAGCGGGGGGCCTACAATGAGCAGTTCTTC. Its protein is CASSPPERGAYNEQFF.

This clonotype came up a few times. The chain carries TRBV23-1 and TRBJ2-6; D possibly corresponds to TRBD2 (7 bases). TRBV23-1 is treated as an ORF (open reading frame) with a function not yet certain. V was pared by 4 bases and J by 0 bases, with 10 bases between. The CDR3 spans 16 residues. The CDR3 DNA reads as TGCGCCAGCAGTCGCGGGGGCTACTCTGGGGCCAACGTCCTGACTTTC. The encoded protein is CASSRGGYSGANVLTF.

This clonotype has a handful of counts. V gene TRBV9 combines with J gene TRBJ2-1; TRBD1 matches at 7 bases. V lost 0 bases and J lost 6; bases outside the gene matches: 9. In germline, CDR1 is SGDLS, CDR2 YYNGEE. The CDR3 is 16 amino acids. The CDR3 nucleotides are TGTGCCAGCAGCGTAGCGGGCAAGGGGGCAGGCAATGAGCAGTTCTTC. Its translation: CASSVAGKGAGNEQFF.

J is TRBJ2-2 and V is TRBV9; D ambiguous. The CDR3 extends over 13 amino acids. CDR1 SGDLS and CDR2 YYNGEE come from the germline V gene. Trimming cost V 0 bases and J 5 bases, with 5 bases left between them. The CDR3 DNA is TGTGCCAGCAGCGTAGGTGGAACCGGGGAGCTGTTTTTT. It codes for CASSVGGTGELFF.

This rearrangement joins TRBV9 to TRBJ2-1; D unresolved. CDR3 length: 12 residues. The V gene's germline CDR1 is SGDLS and CDR2 YYNGEE. Trimming took off 4 bases at V and 7 bases at J, with 9 bases between the two ends. The CDR3 loop reads CASSLNPNEQFF. DNA for the CDR3: TGTGCCAGCAGCCTGAATCCGAATGAGCAGTTCTTC.

Relative to its sample, this clonotype is medium-sized (0.01 to 0.1%). The V gene is TRBV9, the J gene TRBJ2-1, with 9 bases that match TRBD2. CDR3 length: 16 amino acids. With 0 bases clipped from V and 7 bases from J, the junction kept 8 bases outside the gene matches. Germline CDR1 and CDR2: SGDLS and YYNGEE. CDR3 loop: CASSVELAGISNEQFF. CDR3 coding DNA: TGTGCCAGCAGCGTAGAGCTAGCGGGAATTTCAAATGAGCAGTTCTTC.

This clonotype came up many times. CDR3 region: CASSVAVSGTNNEQFF. CDR3 coding DNA: TGTGCCAGCAGCGTAGCGGTGTCCGGGACCAACAATGAGCAGTTCTTC. The J gene is TRBJ2-1, the V gene TRBV9, with D possibly called TRBD1 or TRBD2 (5 bases each). V shed 0 bases and J shed 5 bases, with 15 bases lying between them. The germline CDR1 and CDR2 sequences are SGDLS and YYNGEE. The CDR3 runs 16 residues. The whole variable domain, filled in from reference TRBV9 and TRBJ2-1, reads DSGVTQTPKHLITATGQRVTLRCSPRSGDLSVYWYQQSLDQGLQFLIQYYNGEERAKGNILERFSAQQFPDLHSELNLSSLELGDSALYFCASSVAVSGTNNEQFFGPGTRLTVL.

This rearrangement joins TRBV3-1 to TRBJ2-7; D perhaps matches TRBD1 (6 bases). Germline V gives CDR1 LGHDT, CDR2 YNNKEL (reference sequence). This CDR3 comprises 16 residues. V lost 1 base and J 0 bases, leaving 13 bases between the germline ends. As DNA, the CDR3 is TGTGCCAGCAGCCAAGCCGAACAGGGCCCCTCCTACGAGCAGTACGTC. Encoded protein: CASSQAEQGPSYEQYV.

This clonotype was seen a handful of times. The chain combines TRBV9 with TRBJ2-5, with 7 bases that match TRBD2. Germline CDR1 SGDLS, CDR2 YYNGEE. J lost 0 bases, V lost 0 bases, and 8 bases had no gene match. The CDR3 sequence is 17 residues long. This chain's CDR3 is CASSVGGGERDQETQYF. CDR3 in DNA: TGTGCCAGCAGCGTAGGTGGGGGGGAACGGGACCAAGAGACCCAGTACTTC.

This clonotype is termed medium-sized. This chain links TRBV9 with TRBJ1-1; weak D call: TRBD1 (6 bases). Germline CDR1 SGDLS, CDR2 YYNGEE. The ends were cut back, 1 base at V and 2 bases at J, with 12 bases in the middle. The CDR3 is 15 residues long. CDR3 DNA sequence: TGTGCCAGCAGCGTAACCGGGACACCCAACACTGAAGCTTTCTTT. Translation: CASSVTGTPNTEAFF.

This clonotype was observed a few times. The chain links TRBV9 to TRBJ2-5; D could derive from TRBD1 or TRBD2 (6 bases each). CDR1 and CDR2 (germline): SGDLS, YYNGEE. CDR3 length equals 15 residues. V lost 0 bases and J lost 2, with 11 bases in between. The CDR3 loop reads CASSVGGALQETQYF. The DNA of the CDR3 is TGTGCCAGCAGCGTAGGGGGGGCCCTTCAAGAGACCCAGTACTTC. The full variable domain, its missing parts supplied by reference TRBV9 and TRBJ2-5, is DSGVTQTPKHLITATGQRVTLRCSPRSGDLSVYWYQQSLDQGLQFLIQYYNGEERAKGNILERFSAQQFPDLHSELNLSSLELGDSALYFCASSVGGALQETQYFGPGTRLLVL.

This clonotype was counted ten times or more. As DNA, the CDR3 is TGTGCCAGCAGCGAACCGGGAAACATTCAGTACTTC. Protein: CASSEPGNIQYF. The chain joins TRBV9 to TRBJ2-4; D is undetermined. The CDR3 runs 12 residues. Trimming took off 3 bases at V and 6 bases at J, with 7 bases between the two ends. Germline CDR1 and CDR2: SGDLS and YYNGEE.

This clonotype was found many times. The V call is TRBV9, the J call TRBJ2-2; 10 bases fit TRBD1. From germline, CDR1 is SGDLS and CDR2 YYNGEE. J was trimmed by 1 base and V by 5 bases; bases with no gene match: 11. This CDR3 region has 18 residues. The CDR3 coding sequence is TGTGCCAGCAGAGGGGGACAGGGGCCCGAGGGGAACACCGGGGAGCTGTTTTTT. Translated: CASRGGQGPEGNTGELFF.

By share of the sample, this clonotype is medium-sized. The chain carries TRBV9 and TRBJ2-3; 10 bases fit TRBD2. The V segment lost 4 bases and the J segment 2 bases; nucleotides outside the gene matches: 10. This CDR3 is built from 17 residues. Germline CDR1 SGDLS, CDR2 YYNGEE. CDR3 DNA sequence: TGTGCCAGCAGCCCCGAGCGGGGGGGCCTGGTCACAGATACGCAGTATTTT. Amino acid sequence: CASSPERGGLVTDTQYF.

The rearrangement joins TRBV9 to TRBJ2-3, with TRBD1 matching over 8 bases. V lost 4 bases to trimming and J lost 2 bases; unmatched junction nucleotides: 9. Looked up from germline, CDR1 is SGDLS and CDR2 is YYNGEE. This CDR3 has 16 residues. The CDR3 DNA follows: TGTGCCAGCAGCCCCGGACAGGGAGGAGTCACAGATACGCAGTATTTT. Protein sequence: CASSPGQGGVTDTQYF.

This clonotype was observed at least ten times. This chain joins TRBV9 and TRBJ2-2; D remains ambiguous. Deletions cut 3 bases from V and 4 bases from J, with 4 bases between. The CDR3 loop spans 12 amino acids. Per germline, CDR1 SGDLS and CDR2 YYNGEE. CDR3 sequence: CASSGATGELFF. CDR3 coding DNA: TGTGCCAGCAGCGGGGCCACCGGGGAGCTGTTTTTT.

This clonotype came up many times. The chain uses TRBV12-5 and TRBJ2-7; perhaps TRBD2 as D (6 bases). The CDR3 sequence is 13 residues long. Germline V gene data show CDR1 as LGHNT and CDR2 as FRNRAP. Deletions cut 9 bases from V and 2 bases from J, with 14 bases between. The CDR3 loop is CASRKGRPYEQYV. CDR3 DNA sequence: TGTGCTAGCCGGAAGGGGAGGCCCTACGAGCAGTACGTC.

The chain couples TRBV9 to TRBJ1-3, with a tentative D call TRBD1 (5 bases). V was shortened by 4 bases and J by 3 bases, with 14 bases between the two germline ends. There are 15 residues in the CDR3. The germline gives CDR1 SGDLS, CDR2 YYNGEE. The CDR3 spells CASSSTSGIGNTIYF. In nucleotides, the CDR3 is TGTGCCAGCAGCTCTACCTCAGGGATTGGAAACACCATATATTTT.

The table lists this clonotype with many counts. V usage is TRBV9 and J usage is TRBJ2-2; TRBD1 aligns across 9 bases. After removal of 3 bases from V and 4 bases from J, the junction contained 4 bases not matched to a gene. This CDR3 spans 15 amino acids. CDR1 SGDLS and CDR2 YYNGEE come from the germline V gene. In DNA, the CDR3 is TGTGCCAGCAGCGCAACAGGGGGCTTCACCGGGGAGCTGTTTTTT. It yields the protein CASSATGGFTGELFF.

The table lists this clonotype with many counts. This sequence joins TRBV6-5 and TRBJ2-7, with a weak D call TRBD2 (6 bases). This CDR3 is built from 17 residues. CDR1 is MNHEY and CDR2 is SVGAGI in the germline V gene. Trimming cost V 0 bases and J 1 base, with 16 bases left between them. The CDR3 DNA reads TGTGCCAGCAGTTACTCGACATGGCTAGCGCTGTCCTACGAGCAGTACGTC. Protein sequence: CASSYSTWLALSYEQYV.

This clonotype was detected a few times. V and J are TRBV9 and TRBJ2-1; 9 nucleotides agree with TRBD2. The germline gives CDR1 SGDLS, CDR2 YYNGEE. V lost 2 bases, J lost 5 bases, and 2 bases stayed unmatched. CDR3 length equals 14 residues. As DNA, the CDR3 is TGTGCCAGCAGCGTCGCGGGGGGGGACAATGAGCAGTTCTTC. Its translation: CASSVAGGDNEQFF.

This clonotype was detected a few times. The V gene is TRBV9, the J gene TRBJ2-1, with TRBD2 matching 12 bases. V trimming: 0 bases; J trimming: 2 bases; junction bases outside the gene matches: 3. Germline V gene sequence: CDR1 SGDLS, CDR2 YYNGEE. The CDR3 has 17 amino acids. CDR3: CASSVGLAGGPYNEQFF. In nucleotides, the CDR3 is TGTGCCAGCAGCGTAGGCCTAGCGGGAGGGCCCTACAATGAGCAGTTCTTC.